The following is a TCR beta chain sequence with its context. Its target is unknown. This CDR3 has 17 residues. Germline loops: CDR1 PRHDT, CDR2 FYEKMQ (reference sequence). The junction had 13 bases not matched to a gene; V was cut back by 10 bases and J by 2 bases. The data are from a study of T cell clones after liver transplantation. The wider study: Post-transplant blood was tracked for graft-donor-reactive T cell clones identified in a pre-transplant mixed lymphocyte reaction. Standard immunosuppression, with no induction, continued until 12-24 months after transplant. Findings of the study overall: A significant post-transplant drop in circulating graft-donor-reactive CD4 TCRbeta sequences occurred in most of the 8 subjects. Small, mixed patient groups and varying post-transplant times limit these conclusions.

Profiling relied on immunoSEQ multiplex PCR, and the TCRdb table lists in-frame clones only, not all of them. The sample yields thousands of clones, 70% seen once. The clonotype was recovered from a human donor who received a liver transplant. The sample here was CD8+ T cells from blood, taken before liver transplant. This sequence joins TRBV13 and TRBJ2-6; 8 nucleotides match TRBD2. CDR3: CATRRKGAGAGANVLTF. CDR3 DNA: TGTGCCACCCGTCGAAAGGGAGCGGGAGCTGGGGCCAACGTCCTGACTTTC.